The entry below gives a single TCR beta chain sequence along with its context. There is no known antigen for this receptor. No base qualities exist here, and no much larger clone lies one base off it. This entry is derived from a study of shared clonotypes between healthy human individuals (dated by TCRdb to about 2020). Describing the broader study: A couple of women and a few men aged 18 to 49 years were included in the cohort. To increase sequencing depth and limit assay-specific biases, TCR repertoire library preparation and sequencing were carried out by different laboratories using diverse techniques. For each donor, CD4 naive and CD4 memory were each given three plates, CD8 naive was given two plates, and CD8 memory was given one plate. Blood TCR repertoires of about five healthy adults were deeply sequenced to estimate repertoire size and the extent of clonotype sharing between individuals. Each donor's leukapheresis produced roughly between roughly 0.85 and 9.5 billion PBMCs. Results the study describes overall, beyond this receptor: Around 5% of naive CD4, 3.5% of naive CD8, 2.3% of memory CD4, and 0.4% of memory CD8 clonotypes were shared across several donors. Estimated clonotype richness was generally larger for naive than for memory subsets. Because the study included only a small number of donors, the genetic and exposure-history diversity represented was limited. Clonotypes shared by all four sorted-subset donors showed higher generation probabilities than non-shared clonotypes. Sampling was limited to blood, and TCR repertoires in tissue likely differ from TCR repertoires in blood. Even with the large sequencing depth, rarefaction of the sorted-subset datasets indicated that sequencing was incomplete. Based on pairwise subsampling, the degree of clonotype sharing among donors was expected to be affected by sequencing depth.

The donors were healthy, HIV-negative adults who had no recently reported acute infections or vaccinations. All donors were Caucasian adults living in Nashville, Tennessee, USA. Magnetic negative selection was used to enrich CD4+ T cells, after which naive cells were positively selected on CD45RA and the negative fraction became the memory subset. After blood collection by leukapheresis, PBMCs were isolated using Ficoll-Histopaque density gradient centrifugation and then cryopreserved in the vapor phase of liquid nitrogen. Analytical flow cytometry was used to check the purity and quantity of every magnetically sorted T cell population. Genomic DNA was isolated from every sorted fraction and measured by UV absorbance on a Nanodrop 2000c. TCR CDR3 regions were amplified from genomic DNA by multiplex PCR using the deep immunoSEQ assay. Extracted genomic DNA from each cell subset was distributed evenly across all wells of several immunoSEQ 96-well plates, and each plate was treated as a replicate. For sorted subsets, approximately 200 ng of genomic DNA, equivalent to 25,000 to 35,000 T cell genomes, went into each replicate PCR. Purified libraries were measured with a Qubit 3.0 fluorometer, size-checked on a Bioanalyzer 2100, and measured again with the KAPA Library Quantification kit. Each immunoSEQ 96-well plate was sequenced on its own single-read 150-cycle Illumina NextSeq 550 flow cell. The original methods were these. Because the immunoSEQ output held only junctional sequences and lacked quality scores, the filtering could not match the filtering applied to full-length reads. To assign V/J genes and CDR3, sequences were annotated using PyIR, a Python wrapper for IgBLAST v1.9, with IMGT germline references. Reads were filtered out if the reads had weak V/J assignments (E-value above 1e-6), no CDR3, stop codons, out-of-frame junctions, or ambiguous translated residues. V3J clonotypes were defined as sequences sharing an identical inferred V gene, J gene, and CDR3 amino acid sequence. Percentage overlap between repertoires was computed as shared unique clonotypes divided by the size of the smaller repertoire. RTK rarefaction, the Chao1 estimator, and Recon v2.1 estimates of unobserved clonotypes were used to assess repertoire richness. Generation probabilities were computed with OLGA for all TCRbeta clonotypes obtained by the gDNA method from a handful of donors. The clones in this table, taken by TCRdb from immuneACCESS, are in-frame only. Not every clone is retained; where verified, under half of the shortfall comes from an unresolved V gene, and the cause of the rest is unknown. D and trimming were read from the DNA, whereas the V and J calls and clone size are those reported in that table. In all, the sample holds about a million clones, and around 75% of those were seen once. Roughly 1.5% of the sample is held by the ten biggest clonotypes.

Trimmed from V: 3 bases; trimmed from J: 2 bases; junction bases lacking a gene match: 6. The germline V gene (reference sequence) specifies LNHNV as CDR1 and YYDKDF as CDR2. There are 15 amino acids in the CDR3, from cysteine to phenylalanine inclusive. Just the 45-base CDR3 DNA is kept, in frame starting at base 1. This sequence originates from a man aged 18 to 30 in good health. The specimen was memory CD4+ T cells sorted from blood. Per the publication, the cell subset or site label means: CD45RA-negative fraction. Recombination linked TRBV15 to TRBJ1-2, with 7 bases in between that match TRBD1. The bases read TGTGCCACCAGCAGGGACAGGACAATAAACTATGGCTACACCTTC. This codes for CATSRDRTINYGYTF. With the rest looked up from the reference TRBV15 and TRBJ1-2 genes rather than sequenced, the full variable domain is DAMVIQNPRYQVTQFGKPVTLSCSQTLNHNVMYWYQQKSSQAPKLLFHYYDKDFNNEADTPDNFQSRRPNTSFCFLDIRSPGLGDTAMYLCATSRDRTINYGYTFGSGTRLTVV.